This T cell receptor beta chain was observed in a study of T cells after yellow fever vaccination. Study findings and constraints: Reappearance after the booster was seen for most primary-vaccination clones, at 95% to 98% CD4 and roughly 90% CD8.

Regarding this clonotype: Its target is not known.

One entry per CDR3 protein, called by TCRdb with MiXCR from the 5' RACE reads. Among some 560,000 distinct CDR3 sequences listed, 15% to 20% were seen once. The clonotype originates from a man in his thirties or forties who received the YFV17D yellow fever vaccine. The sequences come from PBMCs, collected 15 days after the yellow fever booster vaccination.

CDR3 sequence reads: CASRSTGTSGRGGNEQFF. CDR3 sequence (DNA): TGTGCCAGCAGGTCGACCGGGACTAGCGGGAGAGGAGGTAATGAGCAGTTCTTC. V and J are TRBV7-8 and TRBJ2-1; 14 bases are a match to TRBD2. CDR1 and CDR2 (germline): SGHVS, FQNEAQ. Trimming at V came to 6 bases and at J to 7 bases, leaving 14 bases not matched to a gene. The CDR3 runs 18 residues. The full variable domain, rest sourced from reference TRBV7-8 and TRBJ2-1, is GAGVSQSPRYKVAKRGQDVALRCDPISGHVSLFWYQQALGQGPEFLTYFQNEAQLDKSGLPSDRFFAERPEGSVSTLKIQRTQQEDSAVYLCASRSTGTSGRGGNEQFFGPGTRLTVL.